These 32 T cell receptor beta chains originate from one sample sequenced in a study of shared clonotypes between healthy human individuals. Generated by immunoSEQ multiplex PCR, the TCRdb table keeps only in-frame clones and is missing some. The data hold under 2,500,000 clones, with approximately 96% observed a single time. Sequencing input: naive CD4+ T cells sorted from blood. The subset is: CD45RA+ positively selected. These receptors came from a man aged 18 to 29 in good health.

This chain joins TRBV7-8 and TRBJ2-2; TRBD1 matches at 9 bases. Germline V CDR1 and CDR2: SGHVS, FQNEAQ. The length of the CDR3 is 17 residues. V lost 3 bases and J lost 0; bases outside the gene matches: 5. CDR3: CASSFKGTGPNTGELFF. For the CDR3, the DNA is TGTGCCAGCAGCTTTAAGGGGACAGGGCCGAACACCGGGGAGCTGTTTTTT.

This rearrangement joins TRBV28 to TRBJ1-5, with 9 nucleotides matching TRBD1. J lost 7 bases, V lost 6 bases, and 7 bases had no gene match. The germline V gene encodes CDR1 MDHEN and CDR2 SYDVKM. The CDR3 runs 14 residues. The CDR3 coding sequence is TGTGCCAGCAGGCGGGACAGGGAGACGCAGCCCCAGCATTTT. It is translated as CASRRDRETQPQHF. Supplemented by reference TRBV28 and TRBJ1-5, the full variable domain reads DVKVTQSSRYLVKRTGEKVFLECVQDMDHENMFWYRQDPGLGLRLIYFSYDVKMKEKGDIPEGYSVSREKKERFSLILESASTNQTSMYLCASRRDRETQPQHFGDGTRLSIL.

V and J are TRBV6-5 and TRBJ2-7; perhaps TRBD1 as D (5 bases). Trimming took 0 bases from V and 0 from J, leaving 9 bases between them. The CDR3 runs to 15 residues. Per germline, CDR1 MNHEY and CDR2 SVGAGI. CDR3 nucleotide sequence: TGTGCCAGCAGTTACTCCCCACAGGACTCCTACGAGCAGTACTTC. Its translation is CASSYSPQDSYEQYF.

The chain joins TRBV2 to TRBJ1-1; 9 nucleotides align to TRBD1. CDR3 length: 16 residues. With 10 bases clipped from V and 1 base from J, the junction kept 13 bases outside the gene matches. Germline V lookup: CDR1 SNHLY, CDR2 FYNNEI. The chain's CDR3 is CATDPGQGKGNTEAFF. CDR3 sequence (DNA): TGTGCCACCGATCCGGGACAGGGAAAAGGGAACACTGAAGCTTTCTTT.

The CDR3 loop is CASSRAGVTDTQYF. For the CDR3, the DNA is TGTGCCAGCAGTAGGGCGGGGGTCACAGATACGCAGTATTTT. The genes are TRBV7-9 and TRBJ2-3; 7 nucleotides line up with TRBD2. This CDR3 contains 14 residues. V lost 6 bases, J lost 2 bases, and 5 bases stayed unmatched. CDR1 and CDR2 from the germline V gene are SEHNR and FQNEAQ (reference sequence).

This sequence joins TRBV6-4 and TRBJ2-7, with TRBD2 as a possible D gene (5 bases). Germline lookup yields CDR1 MRHNA and CDR2 SNTAGT. This CDR3 contains 14 residues. V was clipped by 0 bases and J by 0 bases, with 6 bases between them. The CDR3 reads CASSDSGSSYEQYF. The CDR3, as DNA: TGTGCCAGCAGTGACTCGGGGAGCTCCTACGAGCAGTACTTC.

This chain joins TRBV11-2 and TRBJ1-3; 9 bases fit TRBD1. The germline gives CDR1 SGHAT, CDR2 FQNNGV. Trimming cost V 6 bases and J 14 bases; bases outside gene matches: 8. This CDR3 is built from 12 residues. This chain's CDR3 is CASSSTGGQLYF. Here the CDR3 DNA reads TGTGCCAGCAGTTCTACAGGGGGCCAATTATATTTT.

DNA of the CDR3: TGTGCCAGCAGCTTAGGCGGGGGGGACTACAATGAGCAGTTCTTC. Residues: CASSLGGGDYNEQFF. J is TRBJ2-1 and V is TRBV7-9; TRBD2 agrees at 9 bases. V was clipped by 1 base and J by 3 bases; unmatched bases: 1. The CDR3 totals 15 residues. From germline, CDR1 is SEHNR and CDR2 FQNEAQ (reference sequence). The full variable domain, in which reference TRBV7-9 and TRBJ2-1 provide the parts outside the CDR3, is DTGVSQNPRHKITKRGQNVTFRCDPISEHNRLYWYRQTLGQGPEFLTYFQNEAQLEKSRLLSDRFSAERPKGSFSTLEIQRTEQGDSAMYLCASSLGGGDYNEQFFGPGTRLTVL.

In this sample, this clone turned up once. CDR3: CASSHGGQQFSGNTIYF. DNA of the CDR3: TGTGCCAGCAGCCACGGCGGGCAACAGTTCTCTGGAAACACCATATATTTT. The chain joins TRBV7-2 to TRBJ1-3; D remains unclear. This CDR3 has 17 amino acids. V was pared by 5 bases and J by 0 bases, with 17 bases between. The germline V gene has CDR1 SGHTA and CDR2 FQGNSA.

This clone showed up many times. The V call is TRBV18, the J call TRBJ1-5; 8 bases fit TRBD1. With 0 bases clipped from V and 5 bases from J, the junction kept 3 bases outside the gene matches. The CDR3 extends over 15 amino acids. CDR1 is KGHSH and CDR2 is LQKENI in the germline V gene. CDR3 DNA: TGTGCCAGCTCACCACCCTACAGGGGGGATCAGCCCCAGCATTTT. Its translation is CASSPPYRGDQPQHF.

Comments on this clone: The identical CDR3 is also encoded by other nucleotide sequences in the sample. The CDR3 DNA sequence: TGTGCCAGCAGTCCCCAGGGTGGCAATCAGCCCCAGCATTTT. The encoded protein is CASSPQGGNQPQHF. The chain carries TRBV6-4 and TRBJ1-5; D is perhaps TRBD1 (5 bases). Trimming cost V 5 bases and J 2 bases, with 10 bases left between them. The length of the CDR3 is 14 residues. The germline V gene has CDR1 MRHNA and CDR2 SNTAGT.

The J gene is TRBJ2-7, the V gene TRBV7-2; TRBD2 agrees at 11 bases. Germline values: CDR1 SGHTA, CDR2 FQGNSA. This CDR3 is 15 amino acids long. V dropped 6 bases and J dropped 2; count of bases not matched to a gene: 6. The CDR3 sequence is CASSLTSGDPYEQYF. The CDR3 DNA is TGTGCCAGCAGTTTGACTAGCGGGGACCCCTACGAGCAGTACTTC.

The chain has TRBV5-4 and TRBJ1-4, with D perhaps matching TRBD1 (5 bases). The CDR3 extends over 15 amino acids. Trimming cost V 0 bases and J 4 bases, with 10 bases left between them. The germline CDR1 and CDR2 sequences are SGHNT and YYREEE (reference sequence). CDR3 in DNA: TGTGCCAGCAGCTTGGGGGGCACCAATAATGAAAAACTGTTTTTT. Translation gives CASSLGGTNNEKLFF.

As regards this clone: Other DNA sequences in the same sample also yield this CDR3. This chain joins TRBV5-1 and TRBJ1-1; D is unresolved. V dropped 0 bases and J dropped 1 base, with 7 bases sitting between them. The germline gives CDR1 SGHRS, CDR2 YFSETQ. The CDR3 runs to 14 residues. Here the CDR3 DNA reads TGCGCCAGCAGCTTGGGAAGGGAGAACACTGAAGCTTTCTTT. It specifies CASSLGRENTEAFF.

V gene TRBV21-1 combines with J gene TRBJ2-7; the table's TRBD2 call for D was not verified on the DNA. TRBV21-1 is assigned pseudogene status. The CDR3 sequence is 18 residues long. This CDR3 is CASSKAPGLAGAPDEQYF. CDR3 nucleotide sequence: TGTGCCAGCAGCAAAGCCCCTGGACTAGCGGGAGCCCCGGACGAGCAGTACTTC.

The chain employs TRBV5-1 and TRBJ2-1, with 12 bases lining up with TRBD2. The CDR3 length is 16 residues. CDR1 and CDR2 from the germline V gene are SGHRS and YFSETQ. V lost 3 bases and J lost 6; bases outside the gene matches: 7. The CDR3 DNA is TGCGCCAGCAGCTCCAGGGCTAGCGGGAGGGTCAATGAGCAGTTCTTC. Translated, it gives CASSSRASGRVNEQFF.

The chain carries TRBV10-3 and TRBJ2-6, with D hard to call. The CDR3 totals 15 residues. From germline, CDR1 is ENHRY and CDR2 SYGVKD. Trimming shortened V by 5 bases and J by 0 bases, and 8 bases separated the two germline ends. CDR3 coding DNA: TGTGCCATCAGTACTACAGTCTCTGGGGCCAACGTCCTGACTTTC. This translates into CAISTTVSGANVLTF.

Of note for this clone: Other DNA sequences in this specimen translate into the identical CDR3. This sequence joins TRBV7-9 and TRBJ1-3, with D maybe TRBD1 (5 bases). CDR3 size: 14 residues. The V end was cut by 0 bases, the J end by 4 bases, with 7 bases between. Germline loops: CDR1 SEHNR, CDR2 FQNEAQ (reference sequence). The CDR3 loop reads CASSLAGDGNTIYF. As DNA, the CDR3 is TGTGCCAGCAGCTTAGCAGGGGACGGAAACACCATATATTTT.

A few counts support this clone. The identical CDR3 is also encoded by other nucleotide sequences in the sample. The chain links TRBV19 to TRBJ1-5; 9 bases are shared with TRBD1. Trimming at V came to 3 bases and at J to 4 bases, leaving 1 base not matched to a gene. The CDR3 extends over 14 amino acids. Germline assignment: CDR1 LNHDA and CDR2 SQIVND (reference sequence). CDR3 in DNA: TGTGCCAGTAGTATTGGACAGGGGAATCAGCCCCAGCATTTT. Its translation: CASSIGQGNQPQHF.

The V gene is TRBV25-1, the J gene TRBJ2-3, with 9 bases lining up with TRBD2. The CDR3 totals 17 residues. V shed 5 bases and J 2 bases; nucleotides not matched to a gene: 11. From germline, CDR1 is MGHDK and CDR2 SYGVNS. DNA for the CDR3: TGTGCCAGCAGTCCGCTGGAGCGGGGGGCCTCCACAGATACGCAGTATTTT. This codes for CASSPLERGASTDTQYF.

V and J are TRBV18 and TRBJ2-2, with D possibly TRBD2 on 5 matching bases. Germline V gene sequence: CDR1 KGHSH, CDR2 LQKENI. Trimming stripped 5 bases from V and 1 base from J, with 17 bases between. This CDR3 is built from 17 residues. The CDR3 DNA sequence: TGTGCCAGCTCATCCTCAAGGACTGGGAAGAACACCGGGGAGCTGTTTTTT. It is translated as CASSSSRTGKNTGELFF.

The V and J genes are TRBV7-9 and TRBJ1-1, with a possible D match to TRBD1 (5 bases). Germline V gives CDR1 SEHNR, CDR2 FQNEAQ (reference sequence). V was trimmed by 2 bases and J by 3 bases, leaving 10 bases between them. CDR3 length: 14 amino acids. The DNA of the CDR3 is TGTGCCAGCAGCTTACAGGGTCCGCACACTGAAGCTTTCTTT. Translated, it gives CASSLQGPHTEAFF.

This chain joins TRBV5-8 and TRBJ2-3; D is unresolved. V shed 1 base and J shed 3 bases, with 12 bases lying between them. There are 15 residues in the CDR3. Germline V lookup: CDR1 SGHTS, CDR2 YDEGEE. The CDR3: CASSLNPIGTDTQYF. DNA of the CDR3: TGTGCCAGCAGCTTGAATCCTATCGGTACAGATACGCAGTATTTT.

The chain's CDR3 is CASNPGPVSYEQYF. The CDR3 DNA sequence: TGTGCCAGCAATCCGGGCCCTGTCTCCTACGAGCAGTACTTC. The gene calls are TRBV6-1 and TRBJ2-7, with no clear D. The CDR3 is 14 residues long. V lost 7 bases and J lost 0, with 13 bases in between. Germline V gene lookup returns CDR1 MNHNS and CDR2 SASEGT.

CDR3 loop: CASSLHRGLGETQYF. The CDR3 bases are TGCGCCAGCAGCCTACACAGGGGACTAGGTGAGACCCAGTACTTC. This chain uses TRBV5-1 with TRBJ2-5; possible D gene TRBD2, 8 bases. The CDR3 length is 15 residues. V lost 4 bases and J lost 5, with 18 bases in between. Germline V CDR1 and CDR2: SGHRS, YFSETQ.

The chain couples TRBV5-1 to TRBJ2-7, with D perhaps being TRBD1 or TRBD2 (5 bases each). Germline CDR1 reads SGHRS; CDR2 reads YFSETQ. V lost 4 bases and J 5 bases, leaving 13 bases between the germline ends. The CDR3 is 13 residues long. This chain's CDR3 is CASSQGAFHEQYF. DNA for the CDR3: TGCGCCAGCAGCCAGGGAGCTTTCCACGAGCAGTACTTC. Complete variable domain (other parts from reference TRBV5-1 and TRBJ2-7): KAGVTQTPRYLIKTRGQQVTLSCSPISGHRSVSWYQQTPGQGLQFLFEYFSETQRNKGNFPGRFSGRQFSNSRSEMNVSTLELGDSALYLCASSQGAFHEQYFGPGTRLTVT.

The V gene is TRBV5-6, the J gene TRBJ2-5; 7 nucleotides line up with TRBD1. After removal of 8 bases from V and 2 bases from J, the junction contained 6 bases not matched to a gene. CDR1 is SGHDT, CDR2 YYEEEE, per germline. The length of the CDR3 is 13 residues. CDR3 amino acids: CASRGQPQETQYF. The CDR3 DNA follows: TGTGCCAGTAGGGGGCAGCCTCAAGAGACCCAGTACTTC.

As regards this clone: The junction does not match germline at one end; this may be a read error. J is TRBJ2-4 and V is TRBV29-1, with 10 positions matching TRBD1. The CDR3 extends over 15 amino acids. CDR1 and CDR2 (germline): SQVTM, ANQGSEA. The CDR3 DNA sequence: TGCAGCGTAGAAGGGACAGGGGATGCCAAAAACATTCAGTACTTC. Translating gives CSVEGTGDAKNIQYF.

V gene TRBV12-5 combines with J gene TRBJ1-5, with 8 nucleotides matching TRBD1. CDR1 is LGHNT and CDR2 is FRNRAP in the germline V gene. V trimming: 1 base; J trimming: 1 base; junction bases outside the gene matches: 0. CDR3 size: 15 residues. The CDR3 bases are TGTGCTAGTGGTTTGGGGACAGGGAGCAATCAGCCCCAGCATTTT. It encodes CASGLGTGSNQPQHF.

This chain links TRBV10-2 with TRBJ2-7; TRBD1 agrees at 7 bases. The ends lost 2 bases at V and 2 bases at J; junction bases unmatched: 6. Per the germline V gene, CDR1 is WSHSY and CDR2 is SAAADI. The CDR3 sequence is 15 residues long. The CDR3 nucleotides are TGCGCCAGCAGTGAGATCTACAGGGGAGCCTACGAGCAGTACTTC. Translated, it gives CASSEIYRGAYEQYF.

This clone has only one observation. The genes are TRBV4-1 and TRBJ2-3; 7 bases map to TRBD1. Trimming at V came to 5 bases and at J to 0 bases, leaving 5 bases not matched to a gene. Germline V gene data show CDR1 as MGHRA and CDR2 as YSYEKL. CDR3 length equals 15 residues. The CDR3 coding sequence is TGCGCCAGCAGCATGGGACAGCCAAGCACAGATACGCAGTATTTT. Encoded protein: CASSMGQPSTDTQYF.

The table lists this clone with a count of one. The rearrangement joins TRBV19 to TRBJ2-3; D perhaps matches TRBD1 (5 bases). V was shortened by 1 base and J by 0 bases, with 14 bases between the two germline ends. Germline CDR1 LNHDA, CDR2 SQIVND (reference sequence). This CDR3 is built from 17 residues. The CDR3 protein is CASSIGSAGRSTDTQYF. In DNA form, the CDR3 reads TGTGCCAGTAGTATAGGGTCGGCAGGGCGTAGCACAGATACGCAGTATTTT.